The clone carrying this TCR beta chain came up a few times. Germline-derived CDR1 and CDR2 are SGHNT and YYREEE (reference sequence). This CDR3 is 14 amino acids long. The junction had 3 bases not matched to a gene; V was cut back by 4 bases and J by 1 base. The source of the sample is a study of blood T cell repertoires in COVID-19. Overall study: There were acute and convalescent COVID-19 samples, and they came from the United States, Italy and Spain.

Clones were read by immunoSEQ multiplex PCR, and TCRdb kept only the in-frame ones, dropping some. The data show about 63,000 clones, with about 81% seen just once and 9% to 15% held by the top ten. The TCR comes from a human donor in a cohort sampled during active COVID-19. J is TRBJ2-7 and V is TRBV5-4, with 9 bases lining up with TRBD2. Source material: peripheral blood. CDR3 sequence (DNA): TGTGCCAGCAGCCTAGGACTAGCGTCCTACGAGCAGTACTTC. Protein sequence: CASSLGLASYEQYF.